Listed here are 25 T cell receptor beta chains from one sample, sequenced in a study of cytomegalovirus exposure and HLA in healthy donors. PCR was performed using 60 Vbeta and 13 Jbeta primers. Libraries were prepared by immunoSEQ multiplex PCR; TCRdb keeps only in-frame clonotypes and omits some of them. Its listing shows approximately 110,000 clones. Sequencing was performed on PBMCs. These receptors all stem from a young man in good health and CMV-seronegative.

V usage is TRBV15 and J usage is TRBJ1-2; perhaps TRBD1 as D (6 bases). The CDR3 runs to 17 residues. The germline CDR1 and CDR2 sequences are LNHNV and YYDKDF (reference sequence). The germline V and J ends were trimmed by 3 bases and 0 bases, with 17 bases remaining between them. The CDR3 nucleotides read TGTGCCACCAGCAGGGGGGCCTACAGGGCTACTAACTATGGCTACACCTTC. This gives the protein CATSRGAYRATNYGYTF.

J is TRBJ2-5 and V is TRBV2, with TRBD1 as a possible D gene (5 bases). The last part of the DNA fits TRBJ2-7 better; the J call may be wrong. The CDR3 is made up of 14 amino acids. CDR1 and CDR2 from the germline V gene are SNHLY and FYNNEI. CDR3 bases: TGTGCCAGCAGAACCCCCAGGGCAACCTACGAGCAGTACTTC. As protein: CASRTPRATYEQYF.

The chain employs TRBV25-1 and TRBJ1-1; D perhaps matches TRBD1 (5 bases). Per germline, CDR1 MGHDK and CDR2 SYGVNS. With 6 bases removed from V and 3 bases from J, the gap between germline ends came to 14 bases. The CDR3 is 14 residues long. The CDR3 bases are TGTGCCAGCAGAGCTTGGGGAGGGGACACTGAAGCTTTCTTT. This encodes CASRAWGGDTEAFF.

The rearrangement links TRBV6-4 to TRBJ2-3; 11 positions agree with TRBD2. J gave up 6 bases and V 2 bases, and 7 bases lay outside the gene matches. This CDR3 region has 16 residues. Germline V gene sequence: CDR1 MRHNA, CDR2 SNTAGT. The CDR3 here is CASSDKTSGDVDTQYF. In DNA, the CDR3 is TGTGCCAGCAGTGACAAGACTAGCGGGGATGTTGATACGCAGTATTTT.

The V call is TRBV11-3, the J call TRBJ2-3; D uncertain. This CDR3 has 14 residues. Germline V lookup: CDR1 SGHNT, CDR2 YENEEA. With 4 bases removed from V and 2 bases from J, the gap between germline ends came to 10 bases. The CDR3 reads CASSSAGPTDTQYF. CDR3 DNA: TGTGCCAGCAGCTCCGCAGGCCCCACAGATACGCAGTATTTT.

V is TRBV5-1 and J is TRBJ1-2; TRBD1 might be the D (6 bases). Trimming took off 6 bases at V and 3 bases at J, with 15 bases between the two ends. This CDR3 has 14 amino acids. Germline V CDR1 and CDR2: SGHRS, YFSETQ. The DNA for the CDR3 is TGCGCCAGCACCCTGGACAGCGACGACTATGGCTACACCTTC. Protein sequence: CASTLDSDDYGYTF.

The V and J genes are TRBV11-2 and TRBJ2-1, with 13 nucleotides matching TRBD2. V shed 4 bases, J shed 9 bases, and the junction held 6 bases outside the gene matches. The CDR3 consists of 15 residues. The germline gives CDR1 SGHAT, CDR2 FQNNGV. The CDR3, as DNA: TGTGCCAGCAGCTCGGGACTAGCGGGGCTCTCTGAGCAGTTCTTC. Protein product: CASSSGLAGLSEQFF.

V is TRBV5-1 and J is TRBJ1-1; no clear D gene. The V end was cut by 4 bases, the J end by 8 bases, with 12 bases between. The CDR3 has 12 residues. The germline V gene encodes CDR1 SGHRS and CDR2 YFSETQ. CDR3 bases: TGCGCCAGCAGCCCGGGGAGCCTGGAAGCTTTCTTT. This codes for CASSPGSLEAFF.

CDR3 DNA sequence: TGTGCCTGCCGGGATCGGTCTAATTCACCCCTCCACTTT. Amino acid sequence: CACRDRSNSPLHF. V is TRBV30 and J is TRBJ1-6; no reliable D call. The CDR3 totals 13 residues. Per the germline V gene, CDR1 is GTSNPN and CDR2 is SVGIG (reference sequence). The V and J ends lost 6 bases and 6 bases respectively, with 12 bases between them.

V gene TRBV28 combines with J gene TRBJ1-2; 7 positions match TRBD1. CDR3 length equals 13 residues. The germline CDR1 and CDR2 sequences are MDHEN and SYDVKM. V was pared by 8 bases and J by 2 bases, with 5 bases of the junction left unmatched. CDR3 protein: CASGGQPNYGYTF. CDR3 in DNA: TGTGCCAGCGGGGGACAGCCGAACTATGGCTACACCTTC.

The chain employs TRBV2 and TRBJ1-2; 9 positions agree with TRBD1. Germline V lookup: CDR1 SNHLY, CDR2 FYNNEI. The V segment lost 6 bases and the J segment 8 bases; nucleotides outside the gene matches: 7. This CDR3 contains 13 residues. The CDR3 coding sequence is TGTGCCAGCAGGGGGGACAGGGACGGGGGCTACACCTTC. This gives the protein CASRGDRDGGYTF.

J is TRBJ2-1 and V is TRBV10-3; 8 positions agree with TRBD2. The germline CDR1 and CDR2 sequences are ENHRY and SYGVKD. The CDR3 spans 14 residues. With V trimmed by 3 bases and J by 6 bases, 4 bases remained unmatched. The CDR3 coding sequence is TGTGCCATCAGTGAAGGGACTAGTCCCAATGAGCAGTTCTTC. Protein product: CAISEGTSPNEQFF.

The chain employs TRBV5-4 and TRBJ1-2, with TRBD1 matching over 10 bases. Unmatched junction bases numbered 9, after V lost 4 bases and J lost 6 bases. Germline V gene data show CDR1 as SGHNT and CDR2 as YYREEE (reference sequence). CDR3 length: 15 residues. This CDR3 is CASSEDRGRLNGYTF. In DNA form, the CDR3 reads TGTGCCAGCAGCGAAGACAGGGGGCGCTTGAATGGCTACACCTTC.

V and J are TRBV9 and TRBJ2-2, with D possibly being TRBD1 (5 bases). Trimming left V 4 bases short and J 5 bases short, with 12 bases between. This CDR3 has 14 amino acids. Germline lookup yields CDR1 SGDLS and CDR2 YYNGEE. The CDR3 reads CASSPRQSTGELFF. CDR3 nucleotide sequence: TGTGCCAGCAGCCCCCGACAGTCGACCGGGGAGCTGTTTTTT.

V usage is TRBV5-6 and J usage is TRBJ1-1, with a possible D match to TRBD1 (5 bases). The CDR3 is 13 residues long. Germline V gene sequence: CDR1 SGHDT, CDR2 YYEEEE. The V and J ends lost 3 bases and 5 bases respectively, with 11 bases between them. The CDR3, as DNA: TGTGCCAGCAGCTCGATGGGGGGAACTGAAGCTTTCTTT. As protein: CASSSMGGTEAFF.

This chain connects TRBV9 to TRBJ2-3, with TRBD2 matching 11 bases. The CDR3 contains 17 residues. Germline V CDR1 and CDR2: SGDLS, YYNGEE. The V segment lost 1 base and the J segment 4 bases; nucleotides outside the gene matches: 8. CDR3 DNA: TGTGCCAGCAGCGTAACTAGCGGGAGACTTAGCGCAGATACGCAGTATTTT. Translation: CASSVTSGRLSADTQYF.

The chain is built from TRBV4-1 and TRBJ2-2; 16 bases match TRBD2. The CDR3 sequence is 19 residues long. Unmatched junction bases numbered 9, after V lost 2 bases and J lost 6 bases. The V gene's germline CDR1 is MGHRA and CDR2 YSYEKL. The CDR3 sequence is CASSQHPGLAGGQAGELFF. DNA for the CDR3: TGCGCCAGCAGCCAACATCCGGGACTAGCGGGAGGGCAGGCCGGGGAGCTGTTTTTT.

V gene TRBV27 combines with J gene TRBJ2-3, with 7 bases that match TRBD1. The V segment lost 7 bases and the J segment 5 bases; nucleotides outside the gene matches: 6. This CDR3 spans 13 amino acids. Germline V gene sequence: CDR1 MNHEY, CDR2 SMNVEV (reference sequence). The CDR3 sequence is CASNKYRGDTQYF. In DNA, the CDR3 is TGTGCCAGCAACAAATACAGGGGAGATACGCAGTATTTT.

The rearrangement joins TRBV6-6 to TRBJ1-6; D remains unclear. Trimming took 10 bases from V and 4 from J, leaving 17 bases between them. Germline assignment: CDR1 MNHNY and CDR2 SVGAGI (reference sequence). The CDR3 has 15 residues. The CDR3 sequence is CATESRVLYNSPLHF. The CDR3 nucleotides are TGTGCCACCGAATCCCGGGTCCTTTATAATTCACCCCTCCACTTT.

The chain uses TRBV5-1 and TRBJ1-4; 10 bases align to TRBD1. The CDR3 consists of 16 residues. J was trimmed by 5 bases and V by 6 bases; bases with no gene match: 10. CDR1 and CDR2 (germline): SGHRS, YFSETQ. The CDR3 region is CASTRTGQGLNEKLFF. The CDR3 nucleotides read TGCGCCAGCACCCGCACGGGACAGGGGTTGAATGAAAAACTGTTTTTT.

J is TRBJ2-7 and V is TRBV28, with TRBD1 matching over 9 bases. V was clipped by 3 bases and J by 4 bases; unmatched bases: 7. The CDR3 runs 15 residues. Germline V gene lookup returns CDR1 MDHEN and CDR2 SYDVKM. CDR3: CASSFMNRGLYEQYF. The DNA of the CDR3 is TGTGCCAGCAGTTTTATGAACAGGGGGCTATACGAGCAGTACTTC.

The rearrangement joins TRBV6-5 to TRBJ2-1; 8 positions agree with TRBD1. J gave up 0 bases and V 2 bases, and 3 bases lay outside the gene matches. From germline, CDR1 is MNHEY and CDR2 SVGAGI. This CDR3 is built from 16 residues. As DNA, the CDR3 is TGTGCCAGCAGTTACCAGGGGGCCAGCTCCTACAATGAGCAGTTCTTC. Its translation is CASSYQGASSYNEQFF.

This chain links TRBV19 with TRBJ1-1; 8 bases map to TRBD1. The CDR3 runs 16 residues. V was pared by 5 bases and J by 1 base, with 9 bases of the junction left unmatched. The germline gives CDR1 LNHDA, CDR2 SQIVND (reference sequence). CDR3 sequence: CASSALAGGRNTEAFF. In nucleotides, the CDR3 is TGTGCCAGTAGTGCCTTAGCAGGGGGCAGGAACACTGAAGCTTTCTTT.

The CDR3 here is CASSLPWPNSPLHF. In DNA form, the CDR3 reads TGTGCCAGCAGCTTACCGTGGCCAAATTCACCCCTCCACTTT. The chain carries TRBV7-8 and TRBJ1-6, with D unclear. The CDR3 loop spans 14 amino acids. Trimming removed 2 bases at V and 7 bases at J, with 9 bases between. Germline assignment: CDR1 SGHVS and CDR2 FQNEAQ.

The chain carries TRBV13 and TRBJ1-1; a possible D gene is TRBD1 (5 bases). Between the trimmed V and J ends, which lost 1 base and 0 bases, there was a span of 15 bases. Germline CDR1 is PRHDT and CDR2 is FYEKMQ (reference sequence). The CDR3 extends over 17 amino acids. CDR3 nucleotides: TGTGCCAGCAGCTTAGTTAACCCAGGGCCTATGAACACTGAAGCTTTCTTT. Encoded protein: CASSLVNPGPMNTEAFF.